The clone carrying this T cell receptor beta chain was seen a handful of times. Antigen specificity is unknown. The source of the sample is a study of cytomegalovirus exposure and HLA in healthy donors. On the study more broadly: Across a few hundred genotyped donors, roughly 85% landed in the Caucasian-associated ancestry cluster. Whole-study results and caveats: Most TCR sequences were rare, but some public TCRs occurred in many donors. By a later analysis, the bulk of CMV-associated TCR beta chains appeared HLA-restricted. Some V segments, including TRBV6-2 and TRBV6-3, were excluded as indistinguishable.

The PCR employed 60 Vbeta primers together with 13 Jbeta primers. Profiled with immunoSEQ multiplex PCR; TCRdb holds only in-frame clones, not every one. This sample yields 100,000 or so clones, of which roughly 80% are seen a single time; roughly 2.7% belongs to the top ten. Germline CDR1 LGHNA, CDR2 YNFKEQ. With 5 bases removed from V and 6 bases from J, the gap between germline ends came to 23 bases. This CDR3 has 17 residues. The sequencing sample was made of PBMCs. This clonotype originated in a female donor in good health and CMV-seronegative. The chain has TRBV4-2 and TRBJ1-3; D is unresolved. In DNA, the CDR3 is TGTGCCAGCAGCGGAGAGGGAATAGGAGGGAGCGAAAACACCATATATTTT. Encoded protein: CASSGEGIGGSENTIYF.